The 31 T cell receptor beta chains presented below share a single source sample, sequenced in a study of T cell responses to AZD1222 COVID-19 vaccine. The data were produced by immunoSEQ multiplex PCR, yet TCRdb's version contains in-frame clones alone and is incomplete. The data show roughly 100,000 clones, 84% seen once. Sequencing used peripheral blood, obtained 28 days after the second AZD1222 dose. Receptor source: an adult who received the AZD1222 COVID-19 vaccine.

This rearrangement joins TRBV5-4 to TRBJ1-2; TRBD1 aligns across 10 bases. Germline V CDR1 and CDR2: SGHNT, YYREEE (reference sequence). The CDR3 spans 12 residues. The J segment lost 12 bases and the V segment lost 4 bases, leaving 6 bases of the junction unmatched. The CDR3 DNA follows: TGTGCCAGCAGCCCAGGACAGGGGGTCGACACCTTC. It is translated as CASSPGQGVDTF.

V is TRBV2 and J is TRBJ2-2; D gene unclear. V gave up 1 base and J gave up 3 bases, with 3 bases separating them. This CDR3 region has 13 residues. Germline CDR1 is SNHLY and CDR2 is FYNNEI. The CDR3 here is CASSEGYTGELFF. The CDR3 nucleotides are TGTGCCAGCAGTGAAGGTTACACCGGGGAGCTGTTTTTT.

This clone has only one observation. The chain couples TRBV7-3 to TRBJ2-1; TRBD1 is a possible D gene (6 bases). CDR1 and CDR2 (germline): SGHTA, FQGTGA. CDR3 length: 13 residues. V gave up 3 bases and J gave up 5 bases, with 8 bases separating them. The CDR3 DNA is TGTGCCAGCAGCTTCAGGGGTAACAATGAGCAGTTCTTC. Protein: CASSFRGNNEQFF.

This clone has just a few counts. V and J are TRBV9 and TRBJ2-3; D is perhaps TRBD1 (6 bases). This CDR3 is built from 14 residues. Germline-derived CDR1 and CDR2 are SGDLS and YYNGEE. V lost 3 bases and J lost 6, with 14 bases in between. CDR3 residues: CASSAVGALDTQYF. CDR3 nucleotides: TGTGCCAGCAGCGCCGTGGGGGCCCTTGATACGCAGTATTTT.

The J gene is TRBJ1-6, the V gene TRBV25-1; D is unclear. V lost 4 bases and J lost 7, with 11 bases in between. Germline lookup yields CDR1 MGHDK and CDR2 SYGVNS. CDR3 size: 14 residues. The CDR3 spells CASSGPTENSPLHF. As DNA, the CDR3 is TGTGCCAGCAGTGGCCCGACGGAGAATTCACCCCTCCACTTT.

The genes are TRBV4-1 and TRBJ1-3, with 9 bases that match TRBD1. CDR3 length: 19 amino acids. V dropped 2 bases and J dropped 0; count of bases not matched to a gene: 11. Per the germline V gene, CDR1 is MGHRA and CDR2 is YSYEKL. The DNA of the CDR3 is TGCGCCAGCAGCCAATCCGTCCCGGGACAGGGATTCTCTGGAAACACCATATATTTT. Protein product: CASSQSVPGQGFSGNTIYF.

The CDR3 region is CASSKGAGALPETQYF. CDR3 coding DNA: TGTGCCAGTAGTAAGGGGGCGGGGGCCCTACCAGAGACCCAGTACTTC. This chain joins TRBV19 and TRBJ2-5; D is perhaps TRBD1 or TRBD2 (7 bases each). Trimming pared 4 bases from V and 4 bases from J, leaving 19 bases between. The CDR3 consists of 16 residues. Germline-derived CDR1 and CDR2 are LNHDA and SQIVND (reference sequence).

This chain joins TRBV6-5 and TRBJ2-7, with D possibly being TRBD1 or TRBD2 (5 bases each). Trimming stripped 8 bases from V and 3 bases from J, with 11 bases between. This CDR3 is built from 12 residues. Per the germline V gene, CDR1 is MNHEY and CDR2 is SVGAGI. CDR3 DNA: TGTGCCAGCTCTGAGGGGATCTACGAGCAGTACTTC. It translates to CASSEGIYEQYF.

The chain couples TRBV5-1 to TRBJ1-3, with D hard to call. V was trimmed by 4 bases and J by 0 bases, leaving 11 bases between them. CDR3 length equals 15 residues. The germline V gene encodes CDR1 SGHRS and CDR2 YFSETQ. CDR3: CASSPGWGSGNTIYF. The CDR3 DNA reads as TGCGCCAGCAGCCCGGGATGGGGCTCTGGAAACACCATATATTTT.

V is TRBV3-1 (or the pseudogene TRBV3-2) and J is TRBJ1-1; TRBD1 is a possible D gene (5 bases). Germline V CDR1 and CDR2: LGHDT, YNNKEL (reference sequence). V was trimmed by 4 bases and J by 6 bases, leaving 12 bases between them. The CDR3 is 13 residues long. CDR3 protein: CASSRRSGPEAFF. CDR3 DNA: TGTGCCAGCAGCCGCCGGTCGGGACCTGAAGCTTTCTTT.

The count of this clone is one. V usage is TRBV9 and J usage is TRBJ2-3, with 9 bases lining up with TRBD1. Per germline, CDR1 SGDLS and CDR2 YYNGEE. The V gene end was trimmed by 5 bases and the J gene end by 3 bases; junction bases not matched to a gene: 1. CDR3 length equals 13 residues. The CDR3 region has the DNA TGTGCCAGCAGTGGGACAGGGACAGATACGCAGTATTTT. As protein: CASSGTGTDTQYF.

The CDR3 DNA sequence: TGTGCCAGTAGTATCGGCTTCATGAACACTGAAGCTTTCTTT. This sequence encodes CASSIGFMNTEAFF. The rearrangement joins TRBV19 to TRBJ1-1, with D uncertain. Germline V gene sequence: CDR1 LNHDA, CDR2 SQIVND (reference sequence). CDR3 size: 14 residues. Trimming removed 3 bases from V and 0 bases from J, with 8 bases in between.

The table lists this clone with a count of one. The genes are TRBV5-1 and TRBJ1-2; D is uncertain. CDR3 length: 16 amino acids. V lost 5 bases to trimming and J lost 6 bases, with 23 bases between them. Germline CDR1 and CDR2: SGHRS and YFSETQ. The CDR3 DNA reads TGCGCCAGCAGAGGGTCGGAGTCCTTGGGGAGGGATGGCTACACCTTC. Translation: CASRGSESLGRDGYTF.

This chain uses TRBV6-1 with TRBJ2-7, with TRBD1 matching over 10 bases. Germline V CDR1 and CDR2: MNHNS, SASEGT. The J segment lost 6 bases and the V segment lost 2 bases, leaving 7 bases of the junction unmatched. This CDR3 region has 15 residues. CDR3 sequence: CASSEWGRDRGEQYF. The DNA of the CDR3 is TGTGCCAGCAGTGAATGGGGTAGGGACAGGGGCGAGCAGTACTTC.

The CDR3 nucleotides read TGTGCCAGCACCACCCCCAAGGGATTAGATGGCTACACCTTC. Translated: CASTTPKGLDGYTF. The chain links TRBV5-4 to TRBJ1-2; D uncertain. V was shortened by 6 bases and J by 6 bases, with 18 bases between the two germline ends. The CDR3 loop spans 14 amino acids. In germline, CDR1 is SGHNT, CDR2 YYREEE (reference sequence).

This clone has only one observation. V is TRBV7-2 and J is TRBJ2-7, with 7 bases fitting TRBD1. This CDR3 region has 14 residues. Unmatched junction bases numbered 4, after V lost 1 base and J lost 4 bases. From germline, CDR1 is SGHTA and CDR2 FQGNSA. In DNA form, the CDR3 reads TGTGCCAGCAGCTTAGTGACGGGACAGTACGAGCAGTACTTC. Its translation is CASSLVTGQYEQYF.

This clone showed up just once. The chain links TRBV6-7 to TRBJ2-2, with no clear D. Being an ORF, TRBV6-7 has a function that is uncertain. V was trimmed by 6 bases and J by 0 bases, leaving 11 bases between them. The CDR3 is made up of 15 amino acids. In nucleotides, the CDR3 is TGTGCCAGCAGGGCCGGCCGGCCGAACACCGGGGAGCTGTTTTTT. Its translation: CASRAGRPNTGELFF.

The CDR3 sequence: CAISWDRTGNTIYF. CDR3 bases: TGTGCCATCAGTTGGGACAGGACTGGAAACACCATATATTTT. The gene calls are TRBV10-3 and TRBJ1-3; 8 bases map to TRBD1. The germline V gene encodes CDR1 ENHRY and CDR2 SYGVKD. J gave up 2 bases and V 5 bases, and 2 bases lay outside the gene matches. The CDR3 sequence is 14 residues long.

The V and J genes are TRBV6-5 and TRBJ1-2; tentative D call: TRBD1 (6 bases). In germline, CDR1 is MNHEY, CDR2 SVGAGI. Trimming took 8 bases from V and 5 from J, leaving 18 bases between them. This CDR3 is built from 14 residues. The CDR3 spells CASVRGAGGYGYTF. The CDR3 DNA reads TGTGCCAGCGTTCGGGGGGCAGGAGGATATGGCTACACCTTC.

This clone was counted a single time. The chain carries TRBV12-3 or TRBV12-4 and TRBJ2-7, with D uncertain. The CDR3 is made up of 13 amino acids. Trimming removed 8 bases from V and 0 bases from J, with 11 bases in between. The CDR3 DNA sequence: TGTGCCAGCGGTGGCGAACCCTCCTACGAGCAGTACTTC. Protein product: CASGGEPSYEQYF.

The V gene is TRBV5-4, the J gene TRBJ2-7; a possible D gene is TRBD2 (5 bases). The V gene lost 7 bases and the J gene lost 0 bases, with 20 bases spanning the gap. Germline assignment: CDR1 SGHNT and CDR2 YYREEE (reference sequence). The CDR3 is made up of 16 amino acids. CDR3 nucleotide sequence: TGTGCCAGCGCCCCTGGCGGGCCGGGTAGCTCCTACGAGCAGTACTTC. Amino acids: CASAPGGPGSSYEQYF.

This clone was seen once. This chain connects TRBV4-1 to TRBJ1-1; D not resolved. The CDR3 has 16 amino acids. Trimming cost V 3 bases and J 1 base, with 15 bases left between them. The germline gives CDR1 MGHRA, CDR2 YSYEKL. In DNA form, the CDR3 reads TGCGCCAGCAGCCACCTCGTGGGCAGAACGAACACTGAAGCTTTCTTT. It translates to CASSHLVGRTNTEAFF.

The CDR3 here is CATSDRGRDRVNEQFF. The DNA for the CDR3 is TGTGCCACCAGTGACCGGGGCCGGGACAGGGTCAATGAGCAGTTCTTC. The V gene is TRBV24-1, the J gene TRBJ2-1; 9 nucleotides match TRBD1. The CDR3 loop spans 16 amino acids. Germline V gene lookup returns CDR1 KGHDR and CDR2 SFDVKD. J was trimmed by 6 bases and V by 4 bases; bases with no gene match: 9.

The rearrangement links TRBV11-3 to TRBJ1-2, with a possible D match to TRBD1 (5 bases). This CDR3 has 13 amino acids. V lost 7 bases and J 5 bases, leaving 14 bases between the germline ends. Germline V CDR1 and CDR2: SGHNT, YENEEA. The DNA of the CDR3 is TGTGCCAGCAAAAATCTCCAGGGTTATGGCTACACCTTC. It translates to CASKNLQGYGYTF.

The genes are TRBV6-8 and TRBJ2-7; 9 bases agree with TRBD1. The CDR3 length is 16 residues. The germline V gene has CDR1 MNHGY and CDR2 SAAAGT. V lost 6 bases to trimming and J lost 8 bases; unmatched junction nucleotides: 17. The CDR3 DNA is TGTGCCAGCAGCGAGCTCCGGGGACAGGGCTCTACTAAGCAGTACTTC. This codes for CASSELRGQGSTKQYF.

CDR3 sequence reads: CASSCRQGGDGYTF. The CDR3 DNA sequence: TGTGCCAGCAGCTGCCGACAGGGGGGAGATGGCTACACCTTC. The chain employs TRBV21-1 and TRBJ1-2; TRBD1, the table's D call, was not compared with the DNA. TRBV21-1 is a listed pseudogene. This CDR3 region has 14 residues.

This chain joins TRBV5-1 and TRBJ2-3; D not certain. This CDR3 spans 13 amino acids. V gave up 9 bases and J gave up 3 bases, with 14 bases separating them. Germline V gene lookup returns CDR1 SGHRS and CDR2 YFSETQ. In DNA, the CDR3 is TGCGCCACCTCCCTGGGTTTGACAGATACGCAGTATTTT. Translated: CATSLGLTDTQYF.

The rearrangement links TRBV3-1 (or the pseudogene TRBV3-2) to TRBJ1-3; possible D gene TRBD1, 6 bases. CDR1 and CDR2 (germline): LGHDT, YNNKEL (reference sequence). CDR3 length: 18 residues. Trimming removed 1 base at V and 9 bases at J, with 25 bases between. This CDR3 is CASSQARRTYVAGATIYF. Here the CDR3 DNA reads TGTGCCAGCAGCCAAGCTCGCCGAACCTACGTGGCGGGGGCCACCATATATTTT.

The genes are TRBV6-5 and TRBJ2-2, with D hard to call. The CDR3 extends over 13 amino acids. V lost 0 bases and J 6 bases, leaving 5 bases between the germline ends. CDR1 is MNHEY and CDR2 is SVGAGI in the germline V gene. CDR3 nucleotide sequence: TGTGCCAGCAGTTACTCCATGTCCGGGGAGCTGTTTTTT. This translates into CASSYSMSGELFF.

The rearrangement uses TRBV3-1 (or the pseudogene TRBV3-2) and TRBJ1-5; D might be TRBD1 (5 bases). The CDR3 is made up of 13 amino acids. V shed 4 bases and J shed 7 bases, with 11 bases lying between them. Germline V gives CDR1 LGHDT, CDR2 YNNKEL (reference sequence). The CDR3: CASSPNGAQPQHF. CDR3 DNA sequence: TGTGCCAGCAGCCCTAATGGGGCCCAGCCCCAGCATTTT.

The CDR3 loop is CASSLSLAGEFGELFF. CDR3 in DNA: TGTGCCAGCTCACTGTCTCTAGCGGGAGAGTTCGGGGAGCTGTTTTTT. V and J are TRBV18 and TRBJ2-2, with 10 bases fitting TRBD2. Germline V lookup: CDR1 KGHSH, CDR2 LQKENI. The CDR3 covers 16 residues. The trim removed 4 bases at V and 7 bases at J, leaving 9 bases unmatched.